This T cell receptor beta chain was obtained from a study of PD-L1 blockade in urothelial cancer. Study-wide context: Samples came from 3 weeks, at the second dose, and 6 weeks into treatment.

Assay: immunoSEQ multiplex PCR; the TCRdb copy retains only in-frame clones and omits some. The sample lists approximately 91,000 clones, roughly 85% occurring once. The time point: peripheral blood 6 weeks after treatment start. The V gene end was trimmed by 0 bases and the J gene end by 4 bases; junction bases not matched to a gene: 7. Germline values: CDR1 ENHRY, CDR2 SYGVKD. The CDR3 length is 17 residues. This clonotype originated in a man in his 70s with urothelial cancer. The sample here was PBMCs, taken around atezolizumab (anti-PD-L1) treatment. The V gene is TRBV10-3, the J gene TRBJ1-2, with TRBD1 matching over 11 bases. CDR3 nucleotide sequence: TGTGCCATCAGTGAGTCGAGGACAGGGGGCAGGAGCTATGGCTACACCTTC. It codes for CAISESRTGGRSYGYTF.